This T cell receptor (beta chain) was recovered during a study of vaccination and CD4 T cells after COVID-19 (dated by TCRdb to the early 2020s). Describing the broader study: Six males and four females were included in the convalescent cohort, with two Hispanic individuals, seven Caucasians, two Asians and one multiracial person represented. At the TCR clonotype level, an earlier paper using these donors assessed memory CD4+ T cell crossreactivity between SARS-CoV-2 and common cold coronavirus spike proteins. Post-COVID blood samples from convalescent patients were collected a median of around 100 days after diagnosis, with a range of about 35 to 161 days. The spike-specific CD4+ TCR repertoire was compared before and after mRNA vaccination in 10 COVID-19 convalescent patients and a handful of infection-naive healthy vaccine recipients. Control cultures received a CEFX viral epitope pool as the positive control, an HIV-1 Nef peptide pool as the negative control, or no peptide. Post-vaccine blood samples were collected a median of around 70 days after the second vaccine dose, ranging from about 12 to 250 days. Two doses of either the Pfizer-BioNTech BNT162b2 vaccine (n=8) or the Moderna mRNA-1273 vaccine (n=2) were administered to participants. For stimulating the cultures, overlapping spike peptide pools were used, derived from SARS-CoV-2 as well as from the common cold coronaviruses HCoV-NL63, HCoV-OC43 and HCoV-229E. Beyond this particular receptor, the publication reports: In convalescent patients, a median roughly 87% of post-vaccine SARS-CoV-2-reactive clones were detected only after vaccination, and vaccine-specific priming was suggested by this finding. Of the vaccine-specific clones found in convalescent patients, nearly all (304 of 307) were mono-reactive for SARS-CoV-2 spike instead of being cross-reactive with common cold coronaviruses. Only a relatively small number of convalescent patients were included in the study, and early timepoints following natural infection were not analyzed. An increase in the median number of SARS-CoV-2-reactive clonotypes from approximately 20 after infection to a few dozen after vaccination was observed, but the change was not found to be significant.

The V end loses 5 bases and the J end loses 0 bases, and a stretch of 5 bases separates them. The CDR1 and CDR2 encoded by the germline V gene (reference sequence) are DFQATT and SNEGSKA. There are 13 amino acids in the CDR3, from cysteine to phenylalanine inclusive. Kept here is only the CDR3 DNA, which spans 39 bases and is read in frame from base 1. Library generation was performed with PCR. DNA from cultured CD4+ T cells was subjected to TCR sequencing with the Oncomine TCR Beta short-read assay at the Johns Hopkins FTIC core. The QIAamp micro DNA kit was used to extract genomic DNA from the cultured CD4+ T cells. The Oncomine TCR Beta libraries from cultured CD4+ T cells were pooled using unique dual indexes and then sequenced on an Illumina iSeq 100. For the original study's pipeline: Non-productive sequences were removed, and CDR3s not starting with C, not ending with F or W, or shorter than 7 amino acids were discarded. Antigen-specific clonotypes were identified with the MANAFEST web application by comparing peptide-stimulated wells with reference and other culture wells. To be called positive, a clone needed an FDR below 0.05, an odds ratio above 5, and a productive frequency above 0.1% in at least two of three replicate wells. A clonotype was classed as cross-reactive if the clonotype showed significant expansion both in SARS-CoV-2 spike wells and in at least one common cold coronavirus spike condition. Similarity between CDR3 sequences was evaluated in R version 3.6.1 using Levenshtein distances (stringdist) and unrooted phylogenetic trees (ape). The public reads were run again by TCRdb, first through fastp at Q25 and then through MiXCR, and only productive beta chains were kept. Every entry covers one CDR3 protein and lists the most common genes and DNA from its rows. Clone size and V and J calls follow TCRdb, not the original study. The sample yields under 6,500 distinct CDR3 sequences; approximately 40% were counted once. The ten largest clones capture approximately 37% of the sample.

The sample's treatment or condition label, in plain terms: 10-day PBMC culture with coronavirus spike peptide pools or control peptides (ViraFEST assay). CD4+ T cells from unexposed donors were collected before the COVID-19 pandemic (2011-2018). The ViraFEST assay was used in the study, in which antigen-specific T cells were expanded with peptide pools and expanded clonotypes were subsequently identified by TCR sequencing. About 2 million PBMCs per well were cultured in IMDM with 5% human AB serum and 8 to 10 IU/ml IL-2, plus 10 ug/ml peptide pools. Half of the culture medium was replaced with fresh IL-2-containing medium on days 3 and 7. CD4+ T cells were isolated after approximately eleven days of culture through negative selection using the EasySep CD4+ T cell isolation kit. As cell number allowed, CD4+ T cells from unexposed donors were tested for reactivity to SARS-CoV-2 S and N and to four common cold coronavirus spike pools. PBMCs were separated from whole blood using Ficoll-Paque Plus gradient centrifugation and then either used fresh or cryopreserved at -140C. Triplicate wells were generally used for each culture condition. Leukapheresis product for the unexposed donors was bought commercially.

This clonotype was seen a few times. Its antigen is unknown. Base qualities are missing; no much larger clone stands one base away. The clonotype comes from a human donor in good health. The chain couples TRBV20-1 to TRBJ1-6; there is no confident call for the D gene. Sequenced sample: CD4+ T cells from blood, cultured in vitro. CDR3 protein: CSAWGSYNSPLHF. The nucleotide sequence is TGCAGTGCTTGGGGCTCCTATAATTCACCCCTCCACTTT.